This T cell receptor beta chain was documented in a study of blood T cell repertoires in COVID-19. Study-wide background: PBMCs, B-cell-depleted T cells, or T cells provided the cDNA or gDNA that made up the material.

Categorization into cohorts depended on clinical history that participants reported. Symptom resolution, clearance, or two negative PCRs marked donors in Cohort 3 as recovered. The J segment lost 2 bases and the V segment lost 6 bases, leaving 1 base of the junction unmatched. The CDR3 is 12 residues long. Methods used by the authors: Amplification from reference gene primers served as the basis for estimated nucleated cell counts. Profiling relied on immunoSEQ multiplex PCR, and the TCRdb table lists in-frame clones only, not all of them. V and J calls and clone size are copied from that table; D and trimming were computed from the DNA. This sample has approximately 280,000 clones, with approximately 86% found just once. A single count supports this clone. Different DNA sequences within this sample yield the same CDR3.

The chain employs TRBV12-3 or TRBV12-4 and TRBJ2-7; 7 bases map to TRBD1. This clonotype was sampled from a woman aged 18-29 years who had recovered from COVID-19. The sequenced sample consisted of PBMCs or T cells enriched from blood (not recorded which). The CDR3 nucleotides read TGTGCCAGCAGGGGACAGACCTACGAGCAGTACTTC. This encodes CASRGQTYEQYF.